The clone carrying this T cell receptor (beta chain) showed up just a few times. This CDR3 contains 14 residues. Germline V gene sequence: CDR1 LNHDA, CDR2 SQIVND (reference sequence). V was cut by 2 bases and J by 5 bases, with 12 bases left in between. The data are from a study of graft-versus-host responses after intestinal transplantation. Intraepithelial and lamina propria lymphocytes were isolated from graft specimens. Produced via immunoSEQ multiplex PCR; TCRdb's table is partial and in-frame only. The table includes 15,000 to 20,000 clones, 80% detected once. The clonotype originates from a human patient who received an intestinal transplant, so some T cells may come from the graft donor. The sample in question was ileum tissue, obtained 104 days after intestinal transplant. The chain recombines TRBV19 with TRBJ1-1; D is ambiguous. CDR3 amino acids: CASSIRFPRTEAFF. In DNA form, the CDR3 reads TGTGCCAGTAGTATAAGGTTCCCTAGGACTGAAGCTTTCTTT.